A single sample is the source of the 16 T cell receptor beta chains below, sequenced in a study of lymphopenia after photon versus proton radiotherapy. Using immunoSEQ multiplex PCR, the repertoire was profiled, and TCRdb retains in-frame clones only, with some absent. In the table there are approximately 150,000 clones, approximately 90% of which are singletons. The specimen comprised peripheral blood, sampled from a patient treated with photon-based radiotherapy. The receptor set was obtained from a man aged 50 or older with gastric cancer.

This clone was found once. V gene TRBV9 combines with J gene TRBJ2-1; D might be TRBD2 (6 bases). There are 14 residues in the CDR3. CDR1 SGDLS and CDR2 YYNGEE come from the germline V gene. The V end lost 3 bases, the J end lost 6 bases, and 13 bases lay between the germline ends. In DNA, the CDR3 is TGTGCCAGCAGCGGCTATTCGGGGGTCAATGAGCAGTTCTTC. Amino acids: CASSGYSGVNEQFF.

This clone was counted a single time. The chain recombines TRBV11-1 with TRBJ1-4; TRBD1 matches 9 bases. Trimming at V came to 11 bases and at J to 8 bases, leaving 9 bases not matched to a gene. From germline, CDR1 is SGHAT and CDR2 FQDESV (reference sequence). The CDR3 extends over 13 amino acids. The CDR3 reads CASSTGGEEKLFF. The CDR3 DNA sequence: TGTGCCTCTTCGACAGGGGGGGAAGAAAAACTGTTTTTT. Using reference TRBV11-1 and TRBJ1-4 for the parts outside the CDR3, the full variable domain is EAEVAQSPRYKITEKSQAVAFWCDPISGHATLYWYRQILGQGPELLVQFQDESVVDDSQLPKDRFSAERLKGVDSTLKIQPAELGDSAMYLCASSTGGEEKLFFGSGTQLSVL.

CDR3 loop: CASSFRTRRKNNQPQHF. CDR3 DNA sequence: TGTGCCAGCAGTTTCCGGACCAGGAGGAAGAACAATCAGCCCCAGCATTTT. The V call is TRBV28, the J call TRBJ1-5; D is undetermined. CDR1 and CDR2 from the germline V gene are MDHEN and SYDVKM. V gave up 3 bases and J gave up 3 bases, with 18 bases separating them. This CDR3 contains 17 residues.

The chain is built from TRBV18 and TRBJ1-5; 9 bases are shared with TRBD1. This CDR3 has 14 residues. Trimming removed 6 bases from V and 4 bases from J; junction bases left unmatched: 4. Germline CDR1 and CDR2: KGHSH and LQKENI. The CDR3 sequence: CASSQQGANQPQHF. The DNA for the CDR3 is TGTGCCAGCTCGCAACAGGGGGCGAATCAGCCCCAGCATTTT.

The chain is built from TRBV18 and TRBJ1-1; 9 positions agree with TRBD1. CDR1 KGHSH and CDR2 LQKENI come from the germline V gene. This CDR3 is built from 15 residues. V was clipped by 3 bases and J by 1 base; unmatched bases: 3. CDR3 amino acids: CASSPPGQGNTEAFF. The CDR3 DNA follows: TGTGCCAGCTCACCGCCGGGACAGGGGAACACTGAAGCTTTCTTT.

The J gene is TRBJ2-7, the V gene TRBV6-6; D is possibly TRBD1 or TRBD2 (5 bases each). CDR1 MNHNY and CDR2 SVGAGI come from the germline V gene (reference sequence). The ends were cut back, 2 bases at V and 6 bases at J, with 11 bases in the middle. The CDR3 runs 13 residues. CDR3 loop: CASSYQRDREQYF. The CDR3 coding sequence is TGTGCCAGCAGTTACCAACGGGACCGCGAGCAGTACTTC.

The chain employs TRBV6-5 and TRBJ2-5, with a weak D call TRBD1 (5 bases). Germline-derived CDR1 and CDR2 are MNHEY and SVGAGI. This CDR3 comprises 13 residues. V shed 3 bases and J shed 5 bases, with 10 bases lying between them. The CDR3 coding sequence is TGTGCCAGCAGTTATCAAGCAGGGGAGACCCAGTACTTC. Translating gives CASSYQAGETQYF.

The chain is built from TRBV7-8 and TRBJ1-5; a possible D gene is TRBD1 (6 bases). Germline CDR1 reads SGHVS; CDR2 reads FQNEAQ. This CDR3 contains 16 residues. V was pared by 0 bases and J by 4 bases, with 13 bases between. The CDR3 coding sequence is TGTGCCAGCAGCTTAGCGGGGGCAGGAGGGAATCAGCCCCAGCATTTT. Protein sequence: CASSLAGAGGNQPQHF.

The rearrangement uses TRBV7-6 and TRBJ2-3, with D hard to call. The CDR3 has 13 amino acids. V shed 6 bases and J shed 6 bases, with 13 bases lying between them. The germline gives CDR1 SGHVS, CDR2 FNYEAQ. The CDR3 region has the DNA TGTGCCAGCAGTCTTTCTTTTATGGATACGCAGTATTTT. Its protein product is CASSLSFMDTQYF.

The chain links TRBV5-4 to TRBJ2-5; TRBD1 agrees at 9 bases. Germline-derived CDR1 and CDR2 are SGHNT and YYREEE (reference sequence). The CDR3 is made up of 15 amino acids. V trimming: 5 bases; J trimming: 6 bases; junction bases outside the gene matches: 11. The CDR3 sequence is CASSPGQGTGQTQYF. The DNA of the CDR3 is TGTGCCAGCAGTCCAGGACAGGGGACGGGTCAGACCCAGTACTTC.

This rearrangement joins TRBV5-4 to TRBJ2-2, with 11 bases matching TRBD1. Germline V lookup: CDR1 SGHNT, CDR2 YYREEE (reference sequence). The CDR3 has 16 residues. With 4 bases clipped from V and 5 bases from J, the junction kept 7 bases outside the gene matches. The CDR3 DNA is TGTGCCAGCAGCCCTCCCGGGACAGGGGGTACCGGGGAGCTGTTTTTT. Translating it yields CASSPPGTGGTGELFF.

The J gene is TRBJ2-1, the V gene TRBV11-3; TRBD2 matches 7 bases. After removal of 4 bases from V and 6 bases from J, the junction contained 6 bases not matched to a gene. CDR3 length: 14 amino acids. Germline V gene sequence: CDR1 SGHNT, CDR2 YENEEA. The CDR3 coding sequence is TGTGCCAGCAGCTCGGCGGGAGACGGCAATGAGCAGTTCTTC. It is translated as CASSSAGDGNEQFF.

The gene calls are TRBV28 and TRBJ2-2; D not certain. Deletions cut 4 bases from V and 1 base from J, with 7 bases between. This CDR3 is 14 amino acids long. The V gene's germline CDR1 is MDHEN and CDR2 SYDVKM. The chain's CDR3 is CASSSRWNTGELFF. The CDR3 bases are TGTGCCAGCAGTTCGCGGTGGAACACCGGGGAGCTGTTTTTT. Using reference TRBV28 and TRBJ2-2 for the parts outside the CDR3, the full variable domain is DVKVTQSSRYLVKRTGEKVFLECVQDMDHENMFWYRQDPGLGLRLIYFSYDVKMKEKGDIPEGYSVSREKKERFSLILESASTNQTSMYLCASSSRWNTGELFFGEGSRLTVL.

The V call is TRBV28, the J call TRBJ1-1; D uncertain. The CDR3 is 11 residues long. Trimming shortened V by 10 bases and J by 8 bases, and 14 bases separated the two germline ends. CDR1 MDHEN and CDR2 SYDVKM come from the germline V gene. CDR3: CATEGVREAFF. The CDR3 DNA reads TGTGCCACTGAGGGAGTGCGAGAAGCTTTCTTT.

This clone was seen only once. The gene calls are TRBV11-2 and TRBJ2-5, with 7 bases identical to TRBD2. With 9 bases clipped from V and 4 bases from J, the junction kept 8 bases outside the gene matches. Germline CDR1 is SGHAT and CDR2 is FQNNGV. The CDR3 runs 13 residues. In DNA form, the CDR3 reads TGTGCCAGTTCGGGAGGCCGGGGAGAGACCCAGTACTTC. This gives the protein CASSGGRGETQYF.

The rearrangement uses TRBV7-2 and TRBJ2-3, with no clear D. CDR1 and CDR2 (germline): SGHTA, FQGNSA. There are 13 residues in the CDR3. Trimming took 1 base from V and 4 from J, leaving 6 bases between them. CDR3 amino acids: CASSLGPPDTQYF. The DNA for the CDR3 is TGTGCCAGCAGCTTAGGTCCCCCAGATACGCAGTATTTT.